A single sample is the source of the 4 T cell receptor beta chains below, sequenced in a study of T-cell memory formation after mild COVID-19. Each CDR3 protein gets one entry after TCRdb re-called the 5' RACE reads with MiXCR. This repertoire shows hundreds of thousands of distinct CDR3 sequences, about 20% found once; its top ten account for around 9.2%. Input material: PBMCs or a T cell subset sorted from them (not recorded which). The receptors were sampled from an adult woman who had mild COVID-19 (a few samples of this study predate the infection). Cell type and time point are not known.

CDR3 residues: CSAYTGMTEAFF. The CDR3 DNA reads TGCAGTGCGTACACAGGGATGACTGAAGCTTTCTTT. This sequence joins TRBV20-1 and TRBJ1-1, with D possibly TRBD1 on 6 matching bases. Per the germline V gene, CDR1 is DFQATT and CDR2 is SNEGSKA (reference sequence). The CDR3 sequence is 12 residues long. V was trimmed by 6 bases and J by 5 bases, leaving 13 bases between them.

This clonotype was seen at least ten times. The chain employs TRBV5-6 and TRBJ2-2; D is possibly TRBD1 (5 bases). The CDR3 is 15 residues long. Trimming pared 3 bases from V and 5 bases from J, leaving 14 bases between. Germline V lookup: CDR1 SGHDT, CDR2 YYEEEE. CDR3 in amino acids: CASSSEAGRTGELFF. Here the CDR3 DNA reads TGTGCCAGCAGCTCCGAGGCAGGGCGGACCGGGGAGCTGTTTTTT.

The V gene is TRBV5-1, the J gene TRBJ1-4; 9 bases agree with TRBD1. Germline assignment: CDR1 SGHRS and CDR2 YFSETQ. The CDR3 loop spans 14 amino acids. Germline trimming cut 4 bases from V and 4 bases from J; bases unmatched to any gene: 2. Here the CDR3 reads CASSGTGINEKLFF. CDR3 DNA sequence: TGCGCCAGCAGCGGGACAGGGATTAATGAAAAACTGTTTTTT.

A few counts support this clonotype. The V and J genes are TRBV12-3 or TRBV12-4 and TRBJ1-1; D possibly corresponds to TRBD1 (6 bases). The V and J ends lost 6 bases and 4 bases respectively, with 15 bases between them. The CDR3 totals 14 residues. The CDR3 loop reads CASSNTGYGTEAFF. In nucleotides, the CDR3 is TGTGCCAGCAGCAACACAGGGTATGGCACTGAAGCTTTCTTT.